This is a list of T cell receptor beta chains from one sample in a study of blood T cell repertoires in COVID-19. Using immunoSEQ multiplex PCR, the repertoire was profiled, and TCRdb retains in-frame clones only, with some absent. The data show tens of thousands of clones, 70% to 85% seen once. Sequenced input: peripheral blood. These receptors were collected from a woman aged 55-70 years with acute or convalescent COVID-19. Each CDR3 is given with its conserved first and last residue. Each record gives: clone size, J gene, D gene, V gene, CDR3 DNA, CDR3 protein. A D gene is named only where the DNA matches it firmly. Some rows have no size entry. The others give once, few or many, or a class for an expanded clone.

abundance: .
j_gene: TRBJ1-1
d_gene: .
v_gene: TRBV9
CDR3nt: TGTGCCAGCAGCACATACAGGGATGGGGTGAACACTGAAGCTTTCTTT
CDR3aa: CASSTYRDGVNTEAFF

abundance: .
j_gene: TRBJ2-3
d_gene: .
v_gene: TRBV7-2
CDR3nt: TGTGCCAGCAGCTTAGTGCCTCAGTTTACAGATACGCAGTATTTT
CDR3aa: CASSLVPQFTDTQYF

abundance: .
j_gene: TRBJ2-3
d_gene: TRBD2
v_gene: TRBV30
CDR3nt: TGTGCCTGGAATGGACTAGCGGGAGGAAGCGCAGATACGCAGTATTTT
CDR3aa: CAWNGLAGGSADTQYF

abundance: .
j_gene: TRBJ2-7
d_gene: TRBD1
v_gene: TRBV11-3
CDR3nt: TGTGCCAGCAGCTTAGCTGGACAGGGCCCCTACGAGCAGTACTTC
CDR3aa: CASSLAGQGPYEQYF

abundance: .
j_gene: TRBJ2-3
d_gene: TRBD2
v_gene: TRBV5-1
CDR3nt: TGCGCCAGCAGCACCGGACTAGTAGGTGGCACAGATACGCAGTATTTT
CDR3aa: CASSTGLVGGTDTQYF

abundance: .
j_gene: TRBJ2-2
d_gene: .
v_gene: TRBV11-3
CDR3nt: TGTGCCAGCAGCTTGAGGGTGAACACCGGGGAGCTGTTTTTT
CDR3aa: CASSLRVNTGELFF

abundance: few
j_gene: TRBJ1-6
d_gene: TRBD1
v_gene: TRBV11-2
CDR3nt: TGTGCCAGCAGCTTGGAAACAGGGGGTAATTCACCCCTCCACTTT
CDR3aa: CASSLETGGNSPLHF

abundance: .
j_gene: TRBJ2-1
d_gene: TRBD1
v_gene: TRBV27
CDR3nt: TGTGCCAGCAGTTTAGAGGGACAGGGGAAGCAGTTCTTC
CDR3aa: CASSLEGQGKQFF

abundance: .
j_gene: TRBJ1-2
d_gene: TRBD1
v_gene: TRBV14
CDR3nt: TGTGCCAGCAGCCAAGGACTTGGACAGGGGCGCTATGGCTACACCTTC
CDR3aa: CASSQGLGQGRYGYTF

abundance: .
j_gene: TRBJ2-1
d_gene: TRBD2
v_gene: TRBV28
CDR3nt: TGTGCCAGCAGTTTACCAGGACTAGCGGGGGACAATGAGCAGTTCTTC
CDR3aa: CASSLPGLAGDNEQFF

abundance: .
j_gene: TRBJ2-7
d_gene: .
v_gene: TRBV6-2/TRBV6-3
CDR3nt: TGTGCCAGCAGTTACCCTCCCGACAGGTTCCCTTCCTACGAGCAGTACTTC
CDR3aa: CASSYPPDRFPSYEQYF

abundance: .
j_gene: TRBJ2-6
d_gene: TRBD1
v_gene: TRBV19
CDR3nt: TGTGCCAGTAGTATCCGCTCGCCAGGGACAGGGGCCTCTGGGGCCAACGTCCTGACTTTC
CDR3aa: CASSIRSPGTGASGANVLTF

abundance: .
j_gene: TRBJ2-7
d_gene: .
v_gene: TRBV7-2
CDR3nt: TGTGCCAGCAGCCCGGACTTACCACCCTACGAGCAGTACTTC
CDR3aa: CASSPDLPPYEQYF

abundance: .
j_gene: TRBJ1-2
d_gene: .
v_gene: TRBV15
CDR3nt: TGTGCCACCAGCAGAGATTTGGGGGCTTTCTATGGCTACACCTTC
CDR3aa: CATSRDLGAFYGYTF

abundance: .
j_gene: TRBJ2-1
d_gene: TRBD2
v_gene: TRBV7-2
CDR3nt: TGTGCCAGCAGCTTAGCGCGCGCGGGGGGGCCTAATGAGCAGTTCTTC
CDR3aa: CASSLARAGGPNEQFF

abundance: few
j_gene: TRBJ1-2
d_gene: .
v_gene: TRBV19
CDR3nt: TGTGCCAGTAGTCCCCAGGGATTCTATGGCTACACCTTC
CDR3aa: CASSPQGFYGYTF

abundance: .
j_gene: TRBJ1-2
d_gene: .
v_gene: TRBV9
CDR3nt: TGTGCCAGCATCTCACAGGGTAATGGCTACACCTTC
CDR3aa: CASISQGNGYTF

abundance: .
j_gene: TRBJ2-1
d_gene: TRBD2
v_gene: TRBV4-2
CDR3nt: TGTGCCAGCAGCCAAGCGGGAGGATTATACAATGAGCAGTTCTTC
CDR3aa: CASSQAGGLYNEQFF

abundance: .
j_gene: TRBJ2-7
d_gene: TRBD2
v_gene: TRBV7-2
CDR3nt: TGTGCCAGCAGCTTCTGGACTAGCGGGGTGGACGAGCAGTACTTC
CDR3aa: CASSFWTSGVDEQYF

abundance: .
j_gene: TRBJ1-6
d_gene: .
v_gene: TRBV28
CDR3nt: TGTGCCAGCAGCCTACAGGGCAATCGTAATTCACCCCTCCACTTT
CDR3aa: CASSLQGNRNSPLHF

abundance: once
j_gene: TRBJ1-2
d_gene: TRBD1
v_gene: TRBV18
CDR3nt: TGTGCCAGCTCACCACCGGGGACAGGGGGCGCGAGTGGCTACACCTTC
CDR3aa: CASSPPGTGGASGYTF

abundance: .
j_gene: TRBJ1-5
d_gene: .
v_gene: TRBV5-1
CDR3nt: TGCGCCAGCAGCTTGGAGGTCGGGGGAAATCAGCCCCAGCATTTT
CDR3aa: CASSLEVGGNQPQHF

abundance: few
j_gene: TRBJ1-6
d_gene: .
v_gene: TRBV6-5
CDR3nt: TGTGCCAGCTCGCGGGGTTTGGGATCACCCCTCCACTTT
CDR3aa: CASSRGLGSPLHF

abundance: .
j_gene: TRBJ1-3
d_gene: .
v_gene: TRBV28
CDR3nt: TGTGCCAGCAGTGAGAGCGTCTCTGGAAACACCATATATTTT
CDR3aa: CASSESVSGNTIYF

abundance: .
j_gene: TRBJ1-2
d_gene: .
v_gene: TRBV6-1
CDR3nt: TGTGCCAGCAGTGAATCGTTCGGGAACTATGGCTACACCTTC
CDR3aa: CASSESFGNYGYTF

abundance: .
j_gene: TRBJ1-5
d_gene: TRBD1
v_gene: TRBV3-1/TRBV3-2
CDR3nt: TGTGCCAGCAGCCCGGGCACGACAGGGGGTGGAGTAGGTCAGCCCCAGCATTTT
CDR3aa: CASSPGTTGGGVGQPQHF

abundance: .
j_gene: TRBJ2-7
d_gene: .
v_gene: TRBV29-1
CDR3nt: TGCAGCGTTCAACTCTATAAATCCTACGAGCAGTACTTC
CDR3aa: CSVQLYKSYEQYF

abundance: .
j_gene: TRBJ1-4
d_gene: TRBD1
v_gene: TRBV28
CDR3nt: TGTGCCAGCAAGGGAGGGACAGGGAGGATTGAAAAACTGTTTTTT
CDR3aa: CASKGGTGRIEKLFF

abundance: .
j_gene: TRBJ1-5
d_gene: .
v_gene: TRBV19
CDR3nt: TGTGCCAGTGGACAAAGCACATATAGCAATCAGCCCCAGCATTTT
CDR3aa: CASGQSTYSNQPQHF

abundance: few
j_gene: TRBJ1-2
d_gene: .
v_gene: TRBV7-9
CDR3nt: TGTGCCGCGGGCAGGTGGTATGGCTACACCTTC
CDR3aa: CAAGRWYGYTF

abundance: once
j_gene: TRBJ1-4
d_gene: .
v_gene: TRBV12-3/TRBV12-4
CDR3nt: TGTGCCAGCAGTTTTCTTAGTAATGAAAAACTGTTTTTT
CDR3aa: CASSFLSNEKLFF

abundance: .
j_gene: TRBJ2-5
d_gene: .
v_gene: TRBV28
CDR3nt: TGTGCCAGCAGTCGCGCGAGACTAGTGAAAGAGACCCAGTACTTC
CDR3aa: CASSRARLVKETQYF

abundance: .
j_gene: TRBJ2-3
d_gene: TRBD1
v_gene: TRBV7-8
CDR3nt: TGTGCCAGCAGCTTTGACAGGGGGCCAGGGTATTTT
CDR3aa: CASSFDRGPGYF

abundance: .
j_gene: TRBJ1-2
d_gene: TRBD1
v_gene: TRBV6-4
CDR3nt: TGTGCCAGCGGGAGGTTGGACAGGGGGCATGGCTACACCTTC
CDR3aa: CASGRLDRGHGYTF